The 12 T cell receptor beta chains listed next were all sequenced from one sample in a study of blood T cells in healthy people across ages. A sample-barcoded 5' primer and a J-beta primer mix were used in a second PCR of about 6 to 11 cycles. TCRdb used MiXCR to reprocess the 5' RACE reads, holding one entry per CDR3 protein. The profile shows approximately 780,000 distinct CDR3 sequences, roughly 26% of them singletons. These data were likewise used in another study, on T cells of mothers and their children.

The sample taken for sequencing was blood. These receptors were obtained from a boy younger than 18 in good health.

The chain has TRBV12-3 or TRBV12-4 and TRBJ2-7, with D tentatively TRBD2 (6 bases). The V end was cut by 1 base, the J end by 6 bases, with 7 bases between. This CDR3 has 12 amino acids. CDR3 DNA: TGTGCCAGCAGTTTAGGGGGGGTCGAGCAGTACTTC. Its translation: CASSLGGVEQYF.

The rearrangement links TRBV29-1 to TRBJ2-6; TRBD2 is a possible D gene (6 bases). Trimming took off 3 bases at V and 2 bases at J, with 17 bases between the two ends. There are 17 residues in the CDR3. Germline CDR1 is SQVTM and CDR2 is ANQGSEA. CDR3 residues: CSVEGGSAKTGANVLTF. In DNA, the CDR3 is TGCAGCGTTGAGGGGGGTTCAGCAAAGACTGGGGCCAACGTCCTGACTTTC.

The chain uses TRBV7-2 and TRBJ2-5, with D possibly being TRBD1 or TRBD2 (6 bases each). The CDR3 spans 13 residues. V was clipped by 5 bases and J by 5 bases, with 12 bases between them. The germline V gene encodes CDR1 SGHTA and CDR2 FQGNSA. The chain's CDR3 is CASSRDGGETQYF. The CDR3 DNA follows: TGTGCCAGCAGCCGAGACGGGGGCGAGACCCAGTACTTC.

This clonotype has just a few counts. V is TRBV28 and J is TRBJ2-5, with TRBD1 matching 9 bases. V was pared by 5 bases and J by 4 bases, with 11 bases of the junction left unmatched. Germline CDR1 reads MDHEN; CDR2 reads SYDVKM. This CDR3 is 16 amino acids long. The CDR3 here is CASSLISGTGRETQYF. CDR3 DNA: TGTGCCAGCAGTCTAATCTCCGGGACAGGGCGAGAGACCCAGTACTTC.

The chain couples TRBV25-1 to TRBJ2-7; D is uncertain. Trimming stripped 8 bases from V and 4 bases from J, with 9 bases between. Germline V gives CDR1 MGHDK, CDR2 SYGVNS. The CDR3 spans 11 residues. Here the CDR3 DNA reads TGTGCCAGCGTTGGGGATTACGAGCAGTACTTC. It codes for CASVGDYEQYF.

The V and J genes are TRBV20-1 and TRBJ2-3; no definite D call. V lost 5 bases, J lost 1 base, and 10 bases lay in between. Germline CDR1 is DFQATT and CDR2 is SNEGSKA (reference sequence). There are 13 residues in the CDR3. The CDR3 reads CSARFTGTDTQYF. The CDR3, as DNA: TGCAGTGCTCGGTTTACTGGCACAGATACGCAGTATTTT.

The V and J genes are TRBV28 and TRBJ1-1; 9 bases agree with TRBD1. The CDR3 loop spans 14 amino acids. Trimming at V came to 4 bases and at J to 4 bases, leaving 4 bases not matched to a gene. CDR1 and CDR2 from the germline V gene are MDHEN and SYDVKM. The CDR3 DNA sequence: TGTGCCAGCAGTTCCGGACAGGGGCGCACTGAAGCTTTCTTT. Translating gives CASSSGQGRTEAFF.

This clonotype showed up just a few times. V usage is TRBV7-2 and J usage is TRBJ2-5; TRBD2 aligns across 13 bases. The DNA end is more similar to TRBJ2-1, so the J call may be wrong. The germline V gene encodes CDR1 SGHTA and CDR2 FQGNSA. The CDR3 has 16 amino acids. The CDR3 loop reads CASSSPLAGGSNEQFF. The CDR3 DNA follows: TGTGCCAGCAGCTCCCCACTAGCGGGGGGGTCCAATGAGCAGTTCTTC.

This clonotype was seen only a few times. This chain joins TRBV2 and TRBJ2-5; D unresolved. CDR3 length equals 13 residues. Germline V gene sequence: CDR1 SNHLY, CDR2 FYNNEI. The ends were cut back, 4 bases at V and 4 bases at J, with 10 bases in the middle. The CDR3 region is CASSGRWGETQYF. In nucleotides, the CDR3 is TGTGCCAGCAGTGGTCGCTGGGGAGAGACCCAGTACTTC.

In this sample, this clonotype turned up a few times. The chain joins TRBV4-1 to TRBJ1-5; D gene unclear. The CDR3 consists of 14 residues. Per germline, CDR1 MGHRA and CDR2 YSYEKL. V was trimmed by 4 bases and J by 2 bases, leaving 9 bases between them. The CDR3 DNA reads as TGCGCCAGCAGCCCGCTGTTGGGCAATCAGCCCCAGCATTTT. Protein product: CASSPLLGNQPQHF.

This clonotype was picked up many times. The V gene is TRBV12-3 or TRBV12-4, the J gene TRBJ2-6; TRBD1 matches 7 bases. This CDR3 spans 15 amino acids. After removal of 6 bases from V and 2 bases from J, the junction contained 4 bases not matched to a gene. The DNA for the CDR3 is TGTGCCAGCAGCCCCGACAGGGCTGGGGCCAACGTCCTGACTTTC. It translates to CASSPDRAGANVLTF.

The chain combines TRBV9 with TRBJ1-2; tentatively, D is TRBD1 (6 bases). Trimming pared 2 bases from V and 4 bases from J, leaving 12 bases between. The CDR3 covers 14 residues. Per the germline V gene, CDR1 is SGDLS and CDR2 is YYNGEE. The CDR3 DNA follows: TGTGCCAGCAGCGTGATGACAGGCTTCTATGGCTACACCTTC. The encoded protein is CASSVMTGFYGYTF.